These T cell receptor beta chains were read from a single sample in a study of Ad26.COV2.S vaccination and SARS-CoV-2 variants. Method: immunoSEQ multiplex PCR; TCRdb's copy keeps in-frame clones and lacks some. The repertoire consists of 350,000 to 450,000 clones, with around four fifths occurring once and the leading ten covering about 7.4%. The source was peripheral blood, collected in a trial of Ad26.COV2.S vaccine versus placebo. These receptors were taken from a person aged 18-60 years who received the Ad26.COV2.S COVID-19 vaccine or a placebo. Each CDR3 is given with its conserved first and last residue. Each record gives: D gene, V gene, J gene, clone size, CDR3 DNA, CDR3 protein. The D gene is left open where the match is weak. Clone size is shown for a subset of rows, as once, few, many or a class of expanded clone.

d_gene: TRBD2; v_gene: TRBV6-2/TRBV6-3; j_gene: TRBJ2-1; abundance: .; CDR3nt: TGTGCCAGCAGCCAGACTAGCGGGGGGGCATACAATGAGCAGTTCTTC; CDR3aa: CASSQTSGGAYNEQFF
d_gene: .; v_gene: TRBV19; j_gene: TRBJ1-5; abundance: .; CDR3nt: TGTGCCAGTAGTATGTTAGGCCCGGGGAGCAATCAGCCCCAGCATTTT; CDR3aa: CASSMLGPGSNQPQHF
d_gene: .; v_gene: TRBV18; j_gene: TRBJ2-3; abundance: once; CDR3nt: TGTGCCAGCTCACCACCAAACGAATTGGATACGCAGTATTTT; CDR3aa: CASSPPNELDTQYF
d_gene: TRBD2; v_gene: TRBV27; j_gene: TRBJ2-7; abundance: .; CDR3nt: TGTGCCAGCAGTTTATGGGGTAGCGGGGGCGAGCAGTACTTC; CDR3aa: CASSLWGSGGEQYF
d_gene: .; v_gene: TRBV12-3/TRBV12-4; j_gene: TRBJ1-1; abundance: .; CDR3nt: TGTGCCAGCAGCTTCTGGGGAGACCCCAGGGGTTTCTTT; CDR3aa: CASSFWGDPRGFF
d_gene: .; v_gene: TRBV6-2/TRBV6-3; j_gene: TRBJ1-6; abundance: .; CDR3nt: TGTGCCAGCAGTTACGCCGCGGTTGAGTTACGCTCCTATAATTCACCCCTCCACTTT; CDR3aa: CASSYAAVELRSYNSPLHF
d_gene: .; v_gene: TRBV29-1; j_gene: TRBJ2-7; abundance: .; CDR3nt: TGCAGCGTTGCCGGGGATACCTACGAGCAGTACTTC; CDR3aa: CSVAGDTYEQYF
d_gene: .; v_gene: TRBV5-4; j_gene: TRBJ1-3; abundance: .; CDR3nt: TGTGCCAGCAGCTTGGTATCAGGATCTGGAAACACCATATATTTT; CDR3aa: CASSLVSGSGNTIYF
d_gene: .; v_gene: TRBV29-1; j_gene: TRBJ1-2; abundance: .; CDR3nt: TGCAGCGCTGAGGGTGGCATTAACTATGGCTACACCTTC; CDR3aa: CSAEGGINYGYTF
d_gene: .; v_gene: TRBV18; j_gene: TRBJ2-5; abundance: .; CDR3nt: TGTGCCAGCTCACCCCAGGATATCGGGGGGCGCAGGGAGACCCAGTACTTC; CDR3aa: CASSPQDIGGRRETQYF
d_gene: .; v_gene: TRBV5-1; j_gene: TRBJ1-4; abundance: .; CDR3nt: TGCGCCAGCAGCCCTCGCCCCGGACCGGGTAATGAAAAACTGTTTTTT; CDR3aa: CASSPRPGPGNEKLFF
d_gene: TRBD1; v_gene: TRBV6-2/TRBV6-3; j_gene: TRBJ2-7; abundance: .; CDR3nt: TGTGCCAGCAGTTCGCCCGGACAGGGGGGCGAAGAGCAGTACTTC; CDR3aa: CASSSPGQGGEEQYF
d_gene: .; v_gene: TRBV6-5; j_gene: TRBJ1-2; abundance: .; CDR3nt: TGTGCCAGCAGCCTAAGAGCTAACTATGGCTACACCTTC; CDR3aa: CASSLRANYGYTF
d_gene: .; v_gene: TRBV5-1; j_gene: TRBJ2-7; abundance: .; CDR3nt: TGCGCCAGCAGGTTTGGACGGTCTTCCTACGAGCAGTACTTC; CDR3aa: CASRFGRSSYEQYF
d_gene: .; v_gene: TRBV14; j_gene: TRBJ2-7; abundance: .; CDR3nt: TGTGCCAGCAGCCAAGTGTCAGTAAGGCAGTACTTC; CDR3aa: CASSQVSVRQYF
d_gene: TRBD1; v_gene: TRBV5-6; j_gene: TRBJ2-7; abundance: .; CDR3nt: TGTGCCAGCAGCTCGGTGGGGACAGGGATTCCCGAGCAGTACTTC; CDR3aa: CASSSVGTGIPEQYF
d_gene: .; v_gene: TRBV19; j_gene: TRBJ1-1; abundance: .; CDR3nt: TGTGCCAGTGCCCCGAATGGACAGCGTGAAGCTTTCTTT; CDR3aa: CASAPNGQREAFF
d_gene: .; v_gene: TRBV11-2; j_gene: TRBJ1-1; abundance: .; CDR3nt: TGTGCCAGCAGCTTCCACACCGAAGCTTTCTTT; CDR3aa: CASSFHTEAFF
d_gene: .; v_gene: TRBV19; j_gene: TRBJ1-5; abundance: .; CDR3nt: TGTGCCAGTTTGCCGCACAGCGATAGCAATCAGCCCCAGCATTTT; CDR3aa: CASLPHSDSNQPQHF
d_gene: .; v_gene: TRBV5-1; j_gene: TRBJ1-5; abundance: .; CDR3nt: TGCGCCAGCAGCTTGGGGCAGAATGGACAGCCCCAGCATTTT; CDR3aa: CASSLGQNGQPQHF
d_gene: TRBD2; v_gene: TRBV10-3; j_gene: TRBJ2-1; abundance: once; CDR3nt: TGTGCCATCAGCGGGACTAGCGGGAGTCGGGGTGAGCAGTTCTTC; CDR3aa: CAISGTSGSRGEQFF
d_gene: .; v_gene: TRBV30; j_gene: TRBJ1-2; abundance: .; CDR3nt: TGTGCCTGGAGTCTCTATCGTGGCCTGGGCTACACCTTC; CDR3aa: CAWSLYRGLGYTF
d_gene: .; v_gene: TRBV7-2; j_gene: TRBJ2-7; abundance: .; CDR3nt: TGTGCCAGCAGCTTAGGCTCCTACGAGCAGTACTTC; CDR3aa: CASSLGSYEQYF
d_gene: .; v_gene: TRBV3-1/TRBV3-2; j_gene: TRBJ1-2; abundance: few; CDR3nt: TGTGCCAGCAGCCATATGGGCCTCGACTATGGCTACACCTTC; CDR3aa: CASSHMGLDYGYTF
d_gene: TRBD1; v_gene: TRBV4-2; j_gene: TRBJ1-5; abundance: .; CDR3nt: TGTGCCAGCAGCCAAGGGATCGGACAGGTGGATCAGCCCCAGCATTTT; CDR3aa: CASSQGIGQVDQPQHF
d_gene: TRBD1; v_gene: TRBV19; j_gene: TRBJ2-7; abundance: .; CDR3nt: TGTGCCAGTAGTCCCGGGACAGGGAGTTACGAGCAGTACTTC; CDR3aa: CASSPGTGSYEQYF
d_gene: TRBD1; v_gene: TRBV6-5; j_gene: TRBJ1-5; abundance: few; CDR3nt: TGTGCCAGCACTCCAAGGGGACAGGGCAATCAGCCCCAGCATTTT; CDR3aa: CASTPRGQGNQPQHF
d_gene: .; v_gene: TRBV5-4; j_gene: TRBJ2-7; abundance: .; CDR3nt: TGTGCCAGCAGCTTCTTCCCCGGGACCTACGAGCAGTACTTC; CDR3aa: CASSFFPGTYEQYF
d_gene: .; v_gene: TRBV21-1; j_gene: TRBJ2-7; abundance: .; CDR3nt: TGTGCCAGCAGCCTTGCACTATGGACAGGGGAATACGAGCAGTACTTC; CDR3aa: CASSLALWTGEYEQYF
d_gene: .; v_gene: TRBV9; j_gene: TRBJ2-3; abundance: .; CDR3nt: TGTGCCAGCAGCCCCCCCGCAGATACGCAGTATTTT; CDR3aa: CASSPPADTQYF
d_gene: .; v_gene: TRBV27; j_gene: TRBJ2-2; abundance: .; CDR3nt: TGTGCCAGCACTTTGACCGGGAGCAGCGCGAACACCGGGGAGCTGTTTTTT; CDR3aa: CASTLTGSSANTGELFF
d_gene: .; v_gene: TRBV7-9; j_gene: TRBJ1-1; abundance: .; CDR3nt: TGTGCCAGCAGCTTAGGGGGCCCTGAAGCTTTCTTT; CDR3aa: CASSLGGPEAFF
d_gene: TRBD1; v_gene: TRBV18; j_gene: TRBJ2-7; abundance: once; CDR3nt: TGTGCCAGCTCACCTGGGACAGGGTGGATCTACGAGCAGTACTTC; CDR3aa: CASSPGTGWIYEQYF
d_gene: TRBD1; v_gene: TRBV13; j_gene: TRBJ2-1; abundance: .; CDR3nt: TGTGCCAGCAGCGCCCAGTCCGGGACAGGCAACAATGAGCAGTTCTTC; CDR3aa: CASSAQSGTGNNEQFF
d_gene: .; v_gene: TRBV2; j_gene: TRBJ1-4; abundance: .; CDR3nt: TGTGCCAGCACCCAAAGGGCAGGGGCTAATGAAAAACTGTTTTTT; CDR3aa: CASTQRAGANEKLFF
d_gene: TRBD1; v_gene: TRBV19; j_gene: TRBJ1-4; abundance: few; CDR3nt: TGTGCCAGTAGCGGACCTGGGACAGGTCCTGCAACTAATGAAAAACTGTTTTTT; CDR3aa: CASSGPGTGPATNEKLFF
d_gene: TRBD1; v_gene: TRBV6-5; j_gene: TRBJ2-7; abundance: .; CDR3nt: TGTGCCAGCAGTTACGGGGACAGATCCTACGAGCAGTACTTC; CDR3aa: CASSYGDRSYEQYF
d_gene: .; v_gene: TRBV7-9; j_gene: TRBJ1-4; abundance: few; CDR3nt: TGTGCCAGCAGCTTAGGGCAGGGTGGAACTAATGAAAAACTGTTTTTT; CDR3aa: CASSLGQGGTNEKLFF
d_gene: TRBD2; v_gene: TRBV7-9; j_gene: TRBJ2-3; abundance: .; CDR3nt: TGTGCCAGCAGCTCCTCCTTAACTAGCGGGGGAGCAGATACGCAGTATTTT; CDR3aa: CASSSSLTSGGADTQYF
d_gene: TRBD1; v_gene: TRBV11-2; j_gene: TRBJ2-7; abundance: .; CDR3nt: TGTGCCAGCAGTCTGGACAGGGGGTTCTACGAGCAGTACTTC; CDR3aa: CASSLDRGFYEQYF
d_gene: .; v_gene: TRBV11-2; j_gene: TRBJ2-2; abundance: .; CDR3nt: TGTGCCAGCAGCTTAGTGGGGCTTTCCGCTCCTAACACCGGGGAGCTGTTTTTT; CDR3aa: CASSLVGLSAPNTGELFF
d_gene: .; v_gene: TRBV25-1; j_gene: TRBJ2-2; abundance: .; CDR3nt: TGTGCCAGCAGTGAATATGGGCCCGGGGAGCTGTTTTTT; CDR3aa: CASSEYGPGELFF
d_gene: TRBD2; v_gene: TRBV30; j_gene: TRBJ2-1; abundance: .; CDR3nt: TGTGCCTGGAGGGGGGGGACTAGCGGGGGATCCAATGAGCAGTTCTTC; CDR3aa: CAWRGGTSGGSNEQFF
d_gene: .; v_gene: TRBV7-9; j_gene: TRBJ2-1; abundance: .; CDR3nt: TGTGCCAGCAGCTTAACAGGAGCCCACTCCTACAATGAGCAGTTCTTC; CDR3aa: CASSLTGAHSYNEQFF
d_gene: .; v_gene: TRBV20-1; j_gene: TRBJ1-2; abundance: .; CDR3nt: TGCAGTGCTAGTCCAGGCTTGCCCGTAAGAGGCTACACCTTC; CDR3aa: CSASPGLPVRGYTF
d_gene: .; v_gene: TRBV19; j_gene: TRBJ2-2; abundance: .; CDR3nt: TGTGCCAGTAGTATGAGCCGACTCGGGGAGCTGTTTTTT; CDR3aa: CASSMSRLGELFF
d_gene: .; v_gene: TRBV2; j_gene: TRBJ2-5; abundance: .; CDR3nt: TGTGCCAGCAGTGTTCAAGCATACAGCAGAGAGACCCAGTACTTC; CDR3aa: CASSVQAYSRETQYF
d_gene: TRBD1; v_gene: TRBV6-5; j_gene: TRBJ1-2; abundance: .; CDR3nt: TGTGCCAGCAGTTACTCGAACAGGGGATTTTATGGCTACACCTTC; CDR3aa: CASSYSNRGFYGYTF
d_gene: .; v_gene: TRBV7-6; j_gene: TRBJ1-1; abundance: .; CDR3nt: TGTGCCAGCAGCCCAGAGGGGTACGGCAGGCTTAACACTGAAGCTTTCTTT; CDR3aa: CASSPEGYGRLNTEAFF
d_gene: .; v_gene: TRBV7-9; j_gene: TRBJ2-3; abundance: once; CDR3nt: TGTGCCAGCAGCTTAGATGTGGGCGGGGATACGCAGTATTTT; CDR3aa: CASSLDVGGDTQYF
d_gene: TRBD1; v_gene: TRBV6-5; j_gene: TRBJ1-2; abundance: .; CDR3nt: TGTGCCCGCCGGGGACAGGGGGCGGGGGACTATGGCTACACCTTC; CDR3aa: CARRGQGAGDYGYTF
d_gene: TRBD1; v_gene: TRBV24-1; j_gene: TRBJ1-6; abundance: few; CDR3nt: TGTGCCACCACAGCTAGCCCCGGACTAAGACAGGGGCCTCATTCACCCCTCCACTTT; CDR3aa: CATTASPGLRQGPHSPLHF